A single sample gave rise to the 22 T cell receptor beta chains below, sequenced in a study of control samples from healthy donors and cancer patients. Generated by immunoSEQ multiplex PCR, the TCRdb table keeps only in-frame clones and is missing some. The sample lists around 80,000 clones; roughly nine tenths were seen once. The material sequenced was blood. The source is a man aged 50 or older in good health.

The chain uses TRBV10-1 and TRBJ2-3, with D hard to call. V lost 8 bases and J 1 base, leaving 7 bases between the germline ends. Germline values: CDR1 WNHNN, CDR2 SYGVQD (reference sequence). The CDR3 has 12 amino acids. For the CDR3, the DNA is TGCGCCAGCGGCTCGGGCACAGATACGCAGTATTTT. Translating gives CASGSGTDTQYF.

The rearrangement joins TRBV3-1 (or the pseudogene TRBV3-2) to TRBJ1-3; D call uncertain. In germline, CDR1 is LGHDT, CDR2 YNNKEL (reference sequence). The CDR3 is made up of 16 amino acids. V lost 5 bases to trimming and J lost 0 bases, with 14 bases between them. The CDR3: CASSFRNVGSGNTIYF. As DNA, the CDR3 is TGTGCCAGCAGCTTCCGAAACGTCGGCTCTGGAAACACCATATATTTT.

The chain couples TRBV6-5 to TRBJ1-2; TRBD1 might be the D (5 bases). CDR1 MNHEY and CDR2 SVGAGI come from the germline V gene. There are 15 residues in the CDR3. The ends were cut back, 7 bases at V and 7 bases at J, with 22 bases in the middle. CDR3 bases: TGTGCCAGCACGTCCAAGGGGAGGACTCTGTTTGGCTACACCTTC. This codes for CASTSKGRTLFGYTF.

The chain couples TRBV29-1 to TRBJ1-1; D gene unclear. The CDR3 has 12 residues. The ends were cut back, 4 bases at V and 0 bases at J, with 6 bases in the middle. CDR1 SQVTM and CDR2 ANQGSEA come from the germline V gene. The CDR3 is CSVVRLNTEAFF. DNA of the CDR3: TGCAGCGTTGTCAGATTGAACACTGAAGCTTTCTTT.

The chain carries TRBV9 and TRBJ1-5; D uncertain. There are 14 residues in the CDR3. The V gene's germline CDR1 is SGDLS and CDR2 YYNGEE. V was trimmed by 0 bases and J by 3 bases, leaving 7 bases between them. The CDR3 loop reads CASSVGTHNQPQHF. Written as DNA, the CDR3 is TGTGCCAGCAGCGTAGGAACGCACAATCAGCCCCAGCATTTT.

V is TRBV28 and J is TRBJ1-5; D is unclear. The V end was cut by 5 bases, the J end by 3 bases, with 17 bases between. This CDR3 has 16 residues. Germline CDR1 reads MDHEN; CDR2 reads SYDVKM. The CDR3 nucleotides read TGTGCCAGCAGTCCCTCGGGAGTAGGAGACAATCAGCCCCAGCATTTT. Encoded protein: CASSPSGVGDNQPQHF. The variable domain in full, completed from reference TRBV28 and TRBJ1-5, reads DVKVTQSSRYLVKRTGEKVFLECVQDMDHENMFWYRQDPGLGLRLIYFSYDVKMKEKGDIPEGYSVSREKKERFSLILESASTNQTSMYLCASSPSGVGDNQPQHFGDGTRLSIL.

This clone was seen more than once but under ten times. This rearrangement joins TRBV11-3 to TRBJ2-7; 9 bases are a match to TRBD1. CDR1 SGHNT and CDR2 YENEEA come from the germline V gene. Unmatched junction bases numbered 4, after V lost 5 bases and J lost 5 bases. This CDR3 comprises 13 residues. Here the CDR3 DNA reads TGTGCCAGCAGCCTGGACAGGGGCGACGAGCAGTACTTC. Its translation is CASSLDRGDEQYF.

The chain employs TRBV30 and TRBJ2-3; TRBD2 agrees at 7 bases. The CDR3 is 14 amino acids. Germline loops: CDR1 GTSNPN, CDR2 SVGIG (reference sequence). V lost 0 bases, J lost 4 bases, and 4 bases stayed unmatched. CDR3 sequence (DNA): TGTGCCTGGAGTGTACGCGGGGGATCAGATACGCAGTATTTT. This codes for CAWSVRGGSDTQYF.

The J gene is TRBJ1-1, the V gene TRBV18, with D perhaps matching TRBD1 (6 bases). The CDR3 is 14 amino acids. The V gene's germline CDR1 is KGHSH and CDR2 LQKENI. V lost 3 bases and J 6 bases, leaving 14 bases between the germline ends. The DNA of the CDR3 is TGTGCCAGCTCACCCGGAGCAGGGGCCGCTGAAGCTTTCTTT. Its translation: CASSPGAGAAEAFF.

V and J are TRBV27 and TRBJ2-7; 9 bases fit TRBD1. CDR1 is MNHEY, CDR2 SMNVEV, per germline (reference sequence). The J segment lost 2 bases and the V segment lost 4 bases, leaving 6 bases of the junction unmatched. The CDR3 loop spans 15 amino acids. CDR3 sequence reads: CASSSPRTGAYEQYF. The CDR3 DNA reads as TGTGCCAGCAGTTCCCCTAGGACAGGGGCCTACGAGCAGTACTTC.

The chain combines TRBV18 with TRBJ1-1; 8 bases map to TRBD1. The CDR3 loop spans 13 amino acids. J gave up 6 bases and V 2 bases, and 2 bases lay outside the gene matches. Germline values: CDR1 KGHSH, CDR2 LQKENI. The CDR3 nucleotides read TGTGCCAGCTCACCAGCGGACAGGGCTGAAGCTTTCTTT. Protein product: CASSPADRAEAFF.

Worth noting for this clone: One junction end disagrees with the germline gene, perhaps due to a read error. The sample carries other DNA sequences with the same CDR3. The chain combines TRBV10-3 with TRBJ2-7, with 7 bases matching TRBD1. This CDR3 comprises 11 residues. Germline-derived CDR1 and CDR2 are ENHRY and SYGVKD. The CDR3 DNA reads TGCGCCACAGGGGAATGGGACGAGCAGTACTTC. It codes for CATGEWDEQYF.

The V and J genes are TRBV19 and TRBJ1-1; D is ambiguous. The CDR3 loop spans 16 amino acids. Trimming took off 2 bases at V and 0 bases at J, with 13 bases between the two ends. Germline V gene sequence: CDR1 LNHDA, CDR2 SQIVND (reference sequence). The CDR3 DNA reads as TGTGCCAGTAGTATAAGGGAGGGCAGCATGAACACTGAAGCTTTCTTT. As protein: CASSIREGSMNTEAFF.

The chain is built from TRBV27 and TRBJ1-1, with D hard to call. V lost 7 bases, J lost 10 bases, and 19 bases lay in between. The germline V gene encodes CDR1 MNHEY and CDR2 SMNVEV (reference sequence). The CDR3 loop spans 13 amino acids. The CDR3 sequence is CASTAIGRVGAFF. As DNA, the CDR3 is TGTGCCAGCACCGCCATTGGGCGGGTCGGAGCTTTCTTT.

This chain connects TRBV3-1 (or the pseudogene TRBV3-2) to TRBJ2-6; the D gene could be TRBD1 or TRBD2 (5 bases each). The CDR3 runs to 17 residues. The V gene lost 4 bases and the J gene lost 2 bases, with 15 bases spanning the gap. Germline CDR1 is LGHDT and CDR2 is YNNKEL (reference sequence). DNA for the CDR3: TGTGCCAGCAGCCCCCTAAGTTCGGGGCCTGGGGCCAACGTCCTGACTTTC. This translates into CASSPLSSGPGANVLTF.

The rearrangement joins TRBV30 to TRBJ2-2; 10 nucleotides line up with TRBD2. Germline CDR1 and CDR2: GTSNPN and SVGIG (reference sequence). V was clipped by 4 bases and J by 7 bases; unmatched bases: 9. This CDR3 spans 15 amino acids. The CDR3 DNA is TGTGCCTGGAACCTAATAGCGGGGGGTAGCGGGGAGCTGTTTTTT. It codes for CAWNLIAGGSGELFF.

This chain links TRBV6-5 with TRBJ2-3; TRBD1 is a possible D gene (7 bases). This CDR3 has 13 residues. Germline values: CDR1 MNHEY, CDR2 SVGAGI. CDR3 sequence reads: CATEGADTDTQYF. As DNA, the CDR3 is TGTGCTACGGAGGGGGCAGACACAGATACGCAGTATTTT.

V is TRBV9 and J is TRBJ1-2; D is uncertain. The CDR3 runs to 17 residues. The V gene's germline CDR1 is SGDLS and CDR2 YYNGEE. The germline V and J ends were trimmed by 0 bases and 2 bases, with 17 bases remaining between them. The CDR3 sequence: CASSVGIGSNSNYGYTF. CDR3 sequence (DNA): TGTGCCAGCAGCGTAGGGATAGGTTCTAACTCAAACTATGGCTACACCTTC.

The chain couples TRBV18 to TRBJ2-7; TRBD2 is a possible D gene (5 bases). Germline V CDR1 and CDR2: KGHSH, LQKENI. The CDR3 runs to 13 residues. Trimming left V 8 bases short and J 0 bases short, with 11 bases between. CDR3 residues: CASGSGSSYEQYF. The DNA for the CDR3 is TGTGCCAGCGGGAGCGGTAGCTCCTACGAGCAGTACTTC.

CDR3 DNA sequence: TGTGCCAGCAGCCCCGGGAGGTTCGGCTACACCTTC. Encoded protein: CASSPGRFGYTF. The V call is TRBV9, the J call TRBJ1-2; the D is unclear. The CDR3 runs 12 residues. V lost 4 bases to trimming and J lost 8 bases, with 12 bases between them. The germline V gene encodes CDR1 SGDLS and CDR2 YYNGEE.

V is TRBV27 and J is TRBJ1-2; 11 bases line up with TRBD1. With V trimmed by 4 bases and J by 6 bases, 7 bases remained unmatched. CDR3 length: 15 amino acids. Germline loops: CDR1 MNHEY, CDR2 SMNVEV (reference sequence). The chain's CDR3 is CASSSPGQGVNGYTF. CDR3 DNA sequence: TGTGCCAGCAGTTCGCCGGGACAGGGGGTCAATGGCTACACCTTC.

V is TRBV18 and J is TRBJ2-3, with D possibly matching TRBD2 (7 bases). Trimming removed 5 bases from V and 1 base from J, with 10 bases in between. Germline V gene sequence: CDR1 KGHSH, CDR2 LQKENI. The CDR3 loop spans 14 amino acids. CDR3 sequence reads: CASSRGRGTDTQYF. CDR3 sequence (DNA): TGTGCCAGCTCAAGGGGGAGGGGCACAGATACGCAGTATTTT.